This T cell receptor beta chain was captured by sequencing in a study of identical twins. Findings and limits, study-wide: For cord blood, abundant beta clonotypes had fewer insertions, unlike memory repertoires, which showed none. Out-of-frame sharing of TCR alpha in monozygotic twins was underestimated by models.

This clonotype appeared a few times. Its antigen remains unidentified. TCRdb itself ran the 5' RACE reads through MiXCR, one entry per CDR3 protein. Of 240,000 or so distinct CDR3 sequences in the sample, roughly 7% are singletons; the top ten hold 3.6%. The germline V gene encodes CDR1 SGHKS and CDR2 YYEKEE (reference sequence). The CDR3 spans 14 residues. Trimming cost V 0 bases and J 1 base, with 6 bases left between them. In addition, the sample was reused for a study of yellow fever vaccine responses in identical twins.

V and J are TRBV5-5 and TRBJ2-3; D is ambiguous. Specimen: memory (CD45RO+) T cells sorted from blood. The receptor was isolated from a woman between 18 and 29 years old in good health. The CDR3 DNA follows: TGTGCCAGCAGCTTGGATGTAGGCACAGATACGCAGTATTTT. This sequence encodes CASSLDVGTDTQYF.